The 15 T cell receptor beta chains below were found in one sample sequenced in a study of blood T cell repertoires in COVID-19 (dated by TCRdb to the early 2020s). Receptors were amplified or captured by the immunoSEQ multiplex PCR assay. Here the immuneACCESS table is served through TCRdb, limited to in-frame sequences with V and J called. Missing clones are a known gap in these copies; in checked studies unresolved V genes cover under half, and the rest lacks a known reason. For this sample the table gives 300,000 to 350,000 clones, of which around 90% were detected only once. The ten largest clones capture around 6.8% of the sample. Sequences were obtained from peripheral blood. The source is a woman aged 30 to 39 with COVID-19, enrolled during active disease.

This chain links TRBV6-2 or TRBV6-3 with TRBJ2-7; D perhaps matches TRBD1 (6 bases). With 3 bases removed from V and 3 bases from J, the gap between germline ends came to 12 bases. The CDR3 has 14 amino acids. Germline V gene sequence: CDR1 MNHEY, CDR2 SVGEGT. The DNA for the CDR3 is TGTGCCAGCAGTTATCCAGGGGATCTCTACGAGCAGTACTTC. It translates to CASSYPGDLYEQYF.

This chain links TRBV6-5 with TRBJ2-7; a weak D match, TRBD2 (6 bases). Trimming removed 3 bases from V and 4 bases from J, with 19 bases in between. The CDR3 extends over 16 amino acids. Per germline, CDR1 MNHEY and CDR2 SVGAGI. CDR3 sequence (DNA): TGTGCCAGCAGTTATTATCCCAGGGAGGCGCCGTACGAGCAGTACTTC. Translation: CASSYYPREAPYEQYF.

The CDR3 DNA follows: TGTGCCAGCAGCCAAGATGCGACAGATACGCAGTATTTT. It yields the protein CASSQDATDTQYF. The rearrangement joins TRBV3-1 (or the pseudogene TRBV3-2) to TRBJ2-3; D unclear. The V and J ends lost 0 bases and 3 bases respectively, with 4 bases between them. The CDR3 covers 13 residues. Germline V lookup: CDR1 LGHDT, CDR2 YNNKEL (reference sequence).

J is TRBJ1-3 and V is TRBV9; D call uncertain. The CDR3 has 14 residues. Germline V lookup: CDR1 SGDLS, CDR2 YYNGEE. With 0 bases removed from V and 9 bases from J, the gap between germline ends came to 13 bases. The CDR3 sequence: CASSVEEGRGTIYF. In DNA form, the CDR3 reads TGTGCCAGCAGCGTAGAAGAAGGTAGAGGCACCATATATTTT.

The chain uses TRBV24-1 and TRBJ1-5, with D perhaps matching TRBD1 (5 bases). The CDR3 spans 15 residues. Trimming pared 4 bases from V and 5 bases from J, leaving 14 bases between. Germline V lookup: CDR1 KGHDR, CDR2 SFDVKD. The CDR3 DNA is TGTGCCACCAGTGACCCCGCCAGGGAGGATCAGCCCCAGCATTTT. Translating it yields CATSDPAREDQPQHF.

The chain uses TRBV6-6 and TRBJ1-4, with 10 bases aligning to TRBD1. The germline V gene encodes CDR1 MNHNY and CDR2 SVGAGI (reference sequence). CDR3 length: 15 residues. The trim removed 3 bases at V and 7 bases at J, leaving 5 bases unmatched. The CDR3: CASSYLGQGTEKLFF. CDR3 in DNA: TGTGCCAGCAGTTATTTGGGACAGGGGACTGAAAAACTGTTTTTT.

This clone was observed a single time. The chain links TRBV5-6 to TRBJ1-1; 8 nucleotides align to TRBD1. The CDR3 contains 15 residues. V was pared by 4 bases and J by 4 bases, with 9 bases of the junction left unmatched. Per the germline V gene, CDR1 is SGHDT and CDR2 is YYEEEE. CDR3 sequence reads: CASSTLQGVGTEAFF. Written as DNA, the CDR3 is TGTGCCAGCAGCACACTACAGGGGGTAGGCACTGAAGCTTTCTTT.

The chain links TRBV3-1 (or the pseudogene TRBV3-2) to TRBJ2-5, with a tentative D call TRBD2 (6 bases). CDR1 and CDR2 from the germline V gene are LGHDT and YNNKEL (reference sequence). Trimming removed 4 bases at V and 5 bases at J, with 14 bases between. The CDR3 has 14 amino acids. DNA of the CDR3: TGTGCCAGCAGCCCTCGATCCAGCGGGGAGACCCAGTACTTC. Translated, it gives CASSPRSSGETQYF.

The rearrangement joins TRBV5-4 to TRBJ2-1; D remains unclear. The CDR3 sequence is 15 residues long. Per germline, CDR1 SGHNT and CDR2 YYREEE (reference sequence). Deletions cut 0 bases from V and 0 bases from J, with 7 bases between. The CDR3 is CASSLGRSSYNEQFF. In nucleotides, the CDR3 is TGTGCCAGCAGCTTGGGGCGGAGCTCCTACAATGAGCAGTTCTTC.

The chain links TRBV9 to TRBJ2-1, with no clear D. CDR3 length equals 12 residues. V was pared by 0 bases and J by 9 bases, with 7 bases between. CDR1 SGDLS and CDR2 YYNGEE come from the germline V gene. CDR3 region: CASSVVGPEQFF. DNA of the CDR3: TGTGCCAGCAGCGTAGTTGGGCCTGAGCAGTTCTTC.

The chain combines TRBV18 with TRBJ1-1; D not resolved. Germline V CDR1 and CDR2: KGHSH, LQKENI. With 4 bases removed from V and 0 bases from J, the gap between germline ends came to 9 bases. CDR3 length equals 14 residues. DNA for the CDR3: TGTGCCAGCTCACTGTCAGGCCTGAACACTGAAGCTTTCTTT. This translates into CASSLSGLNTEAFF.

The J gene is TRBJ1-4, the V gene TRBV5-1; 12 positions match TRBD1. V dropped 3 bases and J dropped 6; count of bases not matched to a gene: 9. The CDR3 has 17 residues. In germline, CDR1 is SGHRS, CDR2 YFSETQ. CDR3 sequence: CASSSKGQGANDEKLFF. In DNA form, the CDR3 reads TGCGCCAGCAGCTCGAAGGGACAGGGGGCGAATGATGAAAAACTGTTTTTT.

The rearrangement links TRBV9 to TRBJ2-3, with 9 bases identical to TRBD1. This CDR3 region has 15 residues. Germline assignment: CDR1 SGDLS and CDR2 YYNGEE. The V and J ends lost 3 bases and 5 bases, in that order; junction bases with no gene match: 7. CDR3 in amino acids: CASSADRGSQDTQYF. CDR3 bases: TGTGCCAGCAGCGCAGACAGGGGGTCCCAAGATACGCAGTATTTT.

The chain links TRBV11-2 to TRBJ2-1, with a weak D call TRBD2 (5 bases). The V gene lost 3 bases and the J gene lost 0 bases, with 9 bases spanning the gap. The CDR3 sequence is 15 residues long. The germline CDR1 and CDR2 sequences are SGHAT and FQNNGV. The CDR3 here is CASSFERSSYNEQFF. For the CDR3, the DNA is TGTGCCAGCAGCTTCGAGCGGAGCTCCTACAATGAGCAGTTCTTC.

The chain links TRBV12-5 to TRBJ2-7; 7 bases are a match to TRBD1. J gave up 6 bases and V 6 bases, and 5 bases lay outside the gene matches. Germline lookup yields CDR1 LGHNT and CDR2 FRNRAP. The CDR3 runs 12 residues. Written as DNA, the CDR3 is TGTGCTAGTGGGACAGGGCCTTCCGAGCAGTACTTC. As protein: CASGTGPSEQYF.